Listed below are T cell receptor beta chains from one sample, sequenced in a study of blood T cell repertoires in COVID-19. Using immunoSEQ multiplex PCR, the repertoire was profiled, and TCRdb retains in-frame clones only, with some absent. Here the sample spans fewer than 200,000 clones, approximately 90% being singletons. Source material: peripheral blood. These receptors originate from a man between 35 and 55 years old with active or convalescent COVID-19. Both conserved end residues are part of each CDR3.

TRBJ2-5 TRBV14 CASSPRWGDLVPRSQETQYF
TRBJ2-5 TRBV29-1 CSALGRGETQYF
TRBJ2-2 TRBV6-4 CASRETGTVGELFF
TRBJ2-5 TRBV7-6 CASSLGASGGAETQYF
TRBJ1-2 TRBV14 CASSRASYGYTF
TRBJ2-7 TRBV27 CASSFNAVRSYEQYF
TRBJ1-4 TRBV19 CASSGRLNEKLFF
TRBJ1-5 TRBV2 CASSLQSFSNQPQHF
TRBJ1-1 TRBV6-5 CASTSRGGTAAFF
TRBJ2-6 TRBV18 CASSPPKGAGGANVLTF
TRBJ2-5 TRBV7-3 CASSHDRVGTQYF
TRBJ2-3 TRBV2 CASSEGRLAGGSTDTQYF
TRBJ2-3 TRBV3-1/TRBV3-2 CASSQAGLAGGTDTQYF
TRBJ2-3 TRBV19 CASNQGLPESDTQYF
TRBJ1-5 TRBV19 CASSKWGEGGPQHF
TRBJ1-2 TRBV7-8 CASSFRDSNYGYTF
TRBJ2-7 TRBV6-6 CASSGDGGAYEQYF